This is a list of T cell receptor beta chains from one sample in a study of response to subunit inactivated influenza vaccine. In TCRdb, the RT-PCR reads were re-called with MiXCR into one record per CDR3 protein. The sample contains more than 500,000 distinct CDR3 sequences, around 11% of which appear only once. The sample was also reused in another study, on T cells expressing NK-cell markers.

The sample consisted of PBMCs from blood, taken on the day of vaccination. These receptors all come from a man in his forties or fifties who received an inactivated influenza vaccine. Both conserved end residues are part of each CDR3. Fields, in order: V gene, D gene, CDR3 length, J gene, clone size, CDR3 DNA, CDR3 protein. A D gene is named only where the DNA matches it firmly. The size field is filled for only some rows; it gives once, few, many or a size class.

TRBV5-1,-,14,TRBJ2-7,few,TGCGCCAGCAGCTTGTGGGAATCATCCTACGAGCAGTACTTC,CASSLWESSYEQYF
TRBV4-3,TRBD2,15,TRBJ2-2,-,TGCGCCAGCAGCCCGGGACTAGCGGGAGTTGGGGAGCTGTTTTTT,CASSPGLAGVGELFF
TRBV28,TRBD1,15,TRBJ1-5,-,TGTGCCAGCAGTTTTGAGGGACAGTGGGTTTCAGCCCAGCATTTT,CASSFEGQWVSAQHF
TRBV30,-,14,TRBJ1-5,few,TGTGCCTGGAGTTCAGTCTCCGGCAATCAGCCCCAGCATTTT,CAWSSVSGNQPQHF
TRBV28,-,14,TRBJ2-7,few,TGTGCCAGCAGTTTCGGTCAGGGGTGGGACGAGCAGTACTTC,CASSFGQGWDEQYF
TRBV12-3/TRBV12-4,-,12,TRBJ1-5,-,TGTGCCAGCAGTTCCGCCCCTTTTCCCCAGCATTTT,CASSSAPFPQHF
TRBV5-1,TRBD2,16,TRBJ2-3,-,TGCGCCAGCAGCCAAAAGACTAGCGGGGTCACAGATACGCAGTATTTT,CASSQKTSGVTDTQYF
TRBV6-6,-,15,TRBJ2-3,many,TGTGCCAGCAGTGGGATACAGGTTAGCACAGATACGCAGTATTTT,CASSGIQVSTDTQYF
TRBV10-2,TRBD2,16,TRBJ2-2,-,TGCGCCAGCAGGCAACTAGCGGGAGTGAACACCGGGGAGCTGTTTTTT,CASRQLAGVNTGELFF
TRBV9,TRBD1,14,TRBJ2-2,-,TGTGCCAGCAGCGCACGGACAGGGTTAGGGGAGCTGTTTTTT,CASSARTGLGELFF
TRBV2,-,15,TRBJ2-1,-,TGTGCCAGCAGGCAAACTAGTGGCTCCTACAATGAGCAGTTCTTC,CASRQTSGSYNEQFF
TRBV10-1,TRBD1,15,TRBJ2-5,few,TGCGCCAGCAGTGAGGGACAGGGCCTGGTCGAGACCCAGTACTTC,CASSEGQGLVETQYF
TRBV6-2/TRBV6-3,TRBD1,17,TRBJ2-2,few,TGTGCCAGCAGTTATTATACCGGGACAGGGAACACCGGGGAGCTGTTTTTT,CASSYYTGTGNTGELFF
TRBV20-1,TRBD2,15,TRBJ2-3,-,TGCGGTGCACTGGGACTAGCGGGAGCTCCAGATACGCAGTATTTT,CGALGLAGAPDTQYF
TRBV6-1,TRBD2,16,TRBJ2-3,few,TGTGCCAGCAGCTTTAAGGGGCGGGAGGGCCGTGATACGCAGTATTTT,CASSFKGREGRDTQYF
TRBV12-3/TRBV12-4,-,14,TRBJ1-5,-,TGTGCCAGCAGGGGGGTGCAGAACAATCAGCCCCAGCATTTT,CASRGVQNNQPQHF
TRBV29-1,-,12,TRBJ2-5,-,TGCAGCGTTGGGGGGGTGGAAGAGACCCAGTACTTC,CSVGGVEETQYF
TRBV5-1,TRBD2,14,TRBJ2-3,few,TGCGCCAGCAGCTTGGGAAGCGGGGCAGATACGCAGTATTTT,CASSLGSGADTQYF
TRBV6-1,-,12,TRBJ2-3,few,TGTGCCAGCGGTCGGGGCGGAGGTACGCAGTATTTT,CASGRGGGTQYF
TRBV12-3/TRBV12-4,TRBD2,17,TRBJ2-3,-,TGTGCCAGCAGCCCTCGAACCTCTAGCGGGGGGGCAAATACGCAGTATTTT,CASSPRTSSGGANTQYF
TRBV3-1,-,20,TRBJ1-1,medium-sized,TGTGCCAGCAGCCAAGGGGTCCAGGGGTATAATGCTGCGGGGAACACTGAAGCTTTCTTT,CASSQGVQGYNAAGNTEAFF